What follows are 17 T cell receptor beta chains derived from one specimen sequenced in a study of blood T cell repertoires in COVID-19. Some clones are missing from TCRdb's copy, which holds only in-frame ones; the method was immunoSEQ multiplex PCR. The sample has roughly 410,000 clones; around nine tenths are singletons. Sequencing was carried out using peripheral blood. The receptors come from a woman between 40 and 50 years old with COVID-19, enrolled during active disease.

The rearrangement uses TRBV30 and TRBJ1-1; TRBD1 matches 9 bases. V lost 2 bases, J lost 2 bases, and 9 bases stayed unmatched. The CDR3 sequence is 16 residues long. Germline V gene data show CDR1 as GTSNPN and CDR2 as SVGIG (reference sequence). CDR3: CAWSFQPGQGNTEAFF. CDR3 nucleotide sequence: TGTGCCTGGAGTTTCCAGCCGGGACAGGGTAACACTGAAGCTTTCTTT.

The chain uses TRBV7-9 and TRBJ1-1, with D possibly being TRBD1 (5 bases). The CDR3 totals 14 residues. The V gene lost 5 bases and the J gene lost 5 bases, with 15 bases spanning the gap. Looked up from germline, CDR1 is SEHNR and CDR2 is FQNEAQ (reference sequence). CDR3 loop: CASSLQAGGTEAFF. The CDR3 DNA reads as TGTGCCAGCAGCCTACAGGCCGGGGGTACTGAAGCTTTCTTT.

This clone showed up just once. V and J are TRBV29-1 and TRBJ1-2; 10 nucleotides line up with TRBD1. The CDR3 is made up of 13 amino acids. V shed 5 bases, J shed 5 bases, and the junction held 5 bases outside the gene matches. The germline gives CDR1 SQVTM, CDR2 ANQGSEA. The CDR3 DNA reads TGCAGCGTTTACCGGACAGGGGGATATGGCTACACCTTC. This translates into CSVYRTGGYGYTF.

J is TRBJ2-3 and V is TRBV19; D is uncertain. Trimming removed 3 bases from V and 4 bases from J, with 11 bases in between. CDR1 and CDR2 from the germline V gene are LNHDA and SQIVND (reference sequence). The CDR3 is 14 amino acids. DNA for the CDR3: TGTGCCAGTAGTATGAGGCGAACCTCAGATACGCAGTATTTT. This gives the protein CASSMRRTSDTQYF.

This clone was found once. The chain links TRBV7-2 to TRBJ1-6; possible D gene TRBD1, 5 bases. V was shortened by 3 bases and J by 6 bases, with 9 bases between the two germline ends. The CDR3 is 14 residues long. The germline V gene has CDR1 SGHTA and CDR2 FQGNSA. In DNA form, the CDR3 reads TGTGCCAGCAGCTTGGGGGGTCTTAATTCACCCCTCCACTTT. This codes for CASSLGGLNSPLHF.

The chain joins TRBV29-1 to TRBJ1-1; TRBD1 agrees at 7 bases. With 4 bases clipped from V and 3 bases from J, the junction kept 11 bases outside the gene matches. Germline values: CDR1 SQVTM, CDR2 ANQGSEA. The CDR3 has 15 amino acids. The CDR3 DNA is TGCAGCGTTGTTCGACAGGGTGGGGTTCACACTGAAGCTTTCTTT. This translates into CSVVRQGGVHTEAFF.

The CDR3 bases are TGTGCCAGCAGCTATGAAACTAATGGCGAGCAGTACTTC. It yields the protein CASSYETNGEQYF. The chain joins TRBV7-9 to TRBJ2-7; D is unresolved. Germline CDR1 SEHNR, CDR2 FQNEAQ (reference sequence). V lost 4 bases to trimming and J lost 6 bases, with 13 bases between them. The CDR3 is 13 amino acids.

The chain couples TRBV3-1 (or the pseudogene TRBV3-2) to TRBJ1-2; no definite D call. Trimming stripped 1 base from V and 4 bases from J, with 7 bases between. Germline values: CDR1 LGHDT, CDR2 YNNKEL (reference sequence). The CDR3 extends over 13 amino acids. The CDR3 protein is CASSQGAGYGYTF. Written as DNA, the CDR3 is TGTGCCAGCAGCCAAGGGGCAGGCTATGGCTACACCTTC.

This clone was picked up a small number of times. CDR3: CASSLGSGNSQGNTIYF. The CDR3 nucleotides read TGTGCCAGCAGTTTGGGGAGCGGGAACTCTCAAGGAAACACCATATATTTT. The chain combines TRBV28 with TRBJ1-3, with unresolved D. Between the trimmed V and J ends, which lost 3 bases and 4 bases, there was a span of 19 bases. The CDR3 consists of 17 residues. Germline CDR1 MDHEN, CDR2 SYDVKM. The full variable domain, its missing parts supplied by reference TRBV28 and TRBJ1-3, is DVKVTQSSRYLVKRTGEKVFLECVQDMDHENMFWYRQDPGLGLRLIYFSYDVKMKEKGDIPEGYSVSREKKERFSLILESASTNQTSMYLCASSLGSGNSQGNTIYFGEGSWLTVV.

CDR3 sequence (DNA): TGTGCCAGCAGTTTGGGCAACTACAATGAGCAGTTCTTC. This encodes CASSLGNYNEQFF. The chain employs TRBV28 and TRBJ2-1, with D uncertain. The CDR3 consists of 13 residues. Deletions cut 3 bases from V and 3 bases from J, with 6 bases between. Germline V CDR1 and CDR2: MDHEN, SYDVKM.

The chain has TRBV5-1 and TRBJ2-2, with TRBD1 matching over 7 bases. The CDR3 contains 15 residues. Trimming removed 3 bases from V and 4 bases from J; junction bases left unmatched: 6. From germline, CDR1 is SGHRS and CDR2 YFSETQ. CDR3 DNA: TGCGCCAGCAGCTCCGACAGGGTTGGCACCGGGGAGCTGTTTTTT. It yields the protein CASSSDRVGTGELFF.

The chain recombines TRBV6-2 or TRBV6-3 with TRBJ1-3, with TRBD1 matching over 7 bases. CDR1 and CDR2 from the germline V gene are MNHEY and SVGEGT. This CDR3 is 15 amino acids long. J lost 4 bases, V lost 0 bases, and 3 bases had no gene match. The chain's CDR3 is CASSYSWTGGNTIYF. In DNA, the CDR3 is TGTGCCAGCAGTTACTCGTGGACAGGAGGAAACACCATATATTTT.

This clone was seen once. This sequence joins TRBV19 and TRBJ1-4; 7 nucleotides agree with TRBD1. The CDR3 sequence is 15 residues long. The germline CDR1 and CDR2 sequences are LNHDA and SQIVND (reference sequence). With 6 bases clipped from V and 3 bases from J, the junction kept 7 bases outside the gene matches. The CDR3 region has the DNA TGTGCCAGTAGGCTAATCCAGGGGGCTAATGAAAAACTGTTTTTT. Its translation: CASRLIQGANEKLFF.

The J gene is TRBJ2-7, the V gene TRBV14, with 10 positions matching TRBD1. There are 16 residues in the CDR3. Per germline, CDR1 SGHDN and CDR2 FVKESK. J was trimmed by 0 bases and V by 4 bases; bases with no gene match: 6. The CDR3 DNA follows: TGTGCCAGCAGCCCGACAGGGGGCTCGAGCTCCTACGAGCAGTACTTC. Its translation: CASSPTGGSSSYEQYF. Full variable domain (missing parts from reference TRBV14 and TRBJ2-7): EAGVTQFPSHSVIEKGQTVTLRCDPISGHDNLYWYRRVMGKEIKFLLHFVKESKQDESGMPNNRFLAERTGGTYSTLKVQPAELEDSGVYFCASSPTGGSSSYEQYFGPGTRLTVT.

V usage is TRBV5-5 and J usage is TRBJ1-3, with 9 nucleotides matching TRBD1. Germline-derived CDR1 and CDR2 are SGHKS and YYEKEE (reference sequence). Germline trimming cut 3 bases from V and 3 bases from J; bases unmatched to any gene: 7. This CDR3 has 16 amino acids. The CDR3, as DNA: TGTGCCAGCAGCTACACTCGACAGGGGGGTGGAAACACCATATATTTT. Translation gives CASSYTRQGGGNTIYF.

The chain links TRBV19 to TRBJ1-5, with 9 bases matching TRBD1. Germline-derived CDR1 and CDR2 are LNHDA and SQIVND (reference sequence). The trim removed 6 bases at V and 4 bases at J, leaving 10 bases unmatched. This CDR3 region has 16 residues. As DNA, the CDR3 is TGTGCCAGTAGGGGACAGGGCCGGGGGGCAAATCAGCCCCAGCATTTT. The encoded protein is CASRGQGRGANQPQHF.

In this sample, this clone turned up once. The chain couples TRBV7-2 to TRBJ1-1; D perhaps matches TRBD1 (5 bases). Germline CDR1 is SGHTA and CDR2 is FQGNSA. The germline V and J ends were trimmed by 3 bases and 5 bases, with 13 bases remaining between them. The CDR3 has 14 residues. The CDR3 protein is CASSFSTQGTEAFF. CDR3 nucleotide sequence: TGTGCCAGCAGCTTCTCGACCCAGGGTACTGAAGCTTTCTTT.